The 18 T cell receptor beta chains listed next were all sequenced from one sample in a study of blood T cells in healthy people across ages. Next came a second PCR, run for about 7 to 12 cycles, which used a sample-barcoded 5' primer along with a J-beta primer mix. TCRdb re-called the 5' RACE reads through MiXCR, storing one row per CDR3 protein. The repertoire has 800,000 to 900,000 distinct CDR3 sequences, less than 80% of them found once; the top ten carry roughly 26%. Sequencing used blood. These receptors were collected from a man aged 25-40 years in good health.

Here the CDR3 reads CASSPRGIHSNQPQHF. CDR3 DNA: TGTGCCAGCAGCCCGAGGGGGATTCATAGCAATCAGCCCCAGCATTTT. V is TRBV6-2 or TRBV6-3 and J is TRBJ1-5; TRBD1 is a possible D gene (6 bases). V gave up 6 bases and J gave up 0 bases, with 15 bases separating them. The CDR3 runs to 16 residues. Germline assignment: CDR1 MNHEY and CDR2 SVGEGT.

This clonotype was observed a few times. The J gene is TRBJ1-6, the V gene TRBV4-3, with D maybe TRBD1 (6 bases). CDR1 and CDR2 (germline): LGHNA, YSLEER. The length of the CDR3 is 16 residues. V lost 3 bases to trimming and J lost 8 bases, with 17 bases between them. The CDR3 spells CASSQVLQGQHSPLHF. The CDR3 DNA is TGCGCCAGCAGCCAGGTATTACAGGGTCAGCATTCACCCCTCCACTTT.

This clonotype has only one observation. This sequence joins TRBV5-1 and TRBJ1-1; D is ambiguous. The CDR3 contains 16 residues. CDR1 SGHRS and CDR2 YFSETQ come from the germline V gene. V lost 0 bases and J 3 bases, leaving 15 bases between the germline ends. The CDR3 DNA is TGCGCCAGCAGCTTGGTACCCGTAGCGGACGACACTGAAGCTTTCTTT. Translated: CASSLVPVADDTEAFF.

The chain recombines TRBV5-5 with TRBJ2-1, with D perhaps matching TRBD1 (7 bases). Germline V CDR1 and CDR2: SGHKS, YYEKEE (reference sequence). The germline V and J ends were trimmed by 7 bases and 5 bases, with 19 bases remaining between them. The CDR3 is 15 residues long. CDR3 in amino acids: CASATQGGSDNEQFF. The CDR3, as DNA: TGTGCCAGCGCTACCCAGGGGGGATCGGACAATGAGCAGTTCTTC.

This clonotype showed up just a few times. V gene TRBV12-3 or TRBV12-4 combines with J gene TRBJ2-3; D is unclear. The CDR3 covers 12 residues. Trimming removed 7 bases from V and 3 bases from J, with 8 bases in between. DNA of the CDR3: TGTGCCAGCACCCTAACAACAGATACGCAGTATTTT. Encoded protein: CASTLTTDTQYF.

This clonotype was picked up a small number of times. The chain joins TRBV7-2 to TRBJ2-7, with 9 bases identical to TRBD1. The CDR3 has 15 residues. Unmatched junction bases numbered 4, after V lost 1 base and J lost 3 bases. Germline V gene lookup returns CDR1 SGHTA and CDR2 FQGNSA. The CDR3 coding sequence is TGTGCCAGCAGCTTAGGAGTGGGACAGGGCTACGAGCAGTACTTC. Its protein product is CASSLGVGQGYEQYF.

The V gene is TRBV6-6, the J gene TRBJ2-3; D gene unclear. Trimming cost V 7 bases and J 6 bases, with 8 bases left between them. The CDR3 extends over 11 amino acids. Germline CDR1 is MNHNY and CDR2 is SVGAGI (reference sequence). The CDR3 nucleotides read TGTGCCAGCATCATGGGGGATACGCAGTATTTT. Residues: CASIMGDTQYF.

The V call is TRBV12-3 or TRBV12-4, the J call TRBJ2-3, with a weak D call TRBD2 (5 bases). Trimming took 3 bases from V and 1 from J, leaving 8 bases between them. The CDR3 consists of 14 residues. The CDR3 DNA reads TGTGCCAGCAGTTTTGTCGGGGGCACAGATACGCAGTATTTT. It specifies CASSFVGGTDTQYF.

The V and J genes are TRBV10-3 and TRBJ2-7; D not certain. Germline CDR1 and CDR2: ENHRY and SYGVKD. V gave up 0 bases and J gave up 5 bases, with 5 bases separating them. This CDR3 comprises 12 residues. The CDR3 loop is CAISESINEQYF. The CDR3 DNA is TGTGCCATCAGTGAGTCGATTAACGAGCAGTACTTC.

The chain recombines TRBV4-3 with TRBJ1-6; D gene ambiguous. Germline lookup yields CDR1 LGHNA and CDR2 YSLEER. The CDR3 is 12 residues long. Trimming removed 1 base from V and 10 bases from J, with 5 bases in between. The CDR3 protein is CASSQGWSPLHF. Written as DNA, the CDR3 is TGCGCCAGCAGCCAAGGTTGGTCACCCCTCCACTTT.

The chain recombines TRBV9 with TRBJ1-2, with D perhaps matching TRBD1 (6 bases). This CDR3 spans 12 amino acids. The germline V and J ends were trimmed by 4 bases and 4 bases, with 8 bases remaining between them. Germline values: CDR1 SGDLS, CDR2 YYNGEE. The CDR3 reads CASSMDSYGYTF. In DNA, the CDR3 is TGTGCCAGCAGCATGGACAGCTATGGCTACACCTTC.

This clonotype was counted once. This sequence joins TRBV4-3 and TRBJ2-2; 13 positions agree with TRBD2. Germline CDR1 is LGHNA and CDR2 is YSLEER. Unmatched junction bases numbered 0, after V lost 1 base and J lost 4 bases. The CDR3 runs 16 residues. The CDR3 region is CASSQGTSGSTGELFF. DNA of the CDR3: TGCGCCAGCAGCCAAGGGACTAGCGGGAGCACCGGGGAGCTGTTTTTT.

This rearrangement joins TRBV6-1 to TRBJ1-1, with a weak D call TRBD1 (5 bases). Germline V gene data show CDR1 as MNHNS and CDR2 as SASEGT. The CDR3 length is 15 residues. V dropped 2 bases and J dropped 6 bases, with 16 bases sitting between them. Here the CDR3 reads CASSESVDSWSEAFF. CDR3 in DNA: TGTGCCAGCAGTGAAAGTGTAGACAGTTGGTCTGAAGCTTTCTTT.

V usage is TRBV12-3 or TRBV12-4 and J usage is TRBJ1-4, with a tentative D call TRBD1 (5 bases). This CDR3 comprises 14 residues. Trimming cost V 6 bases and J 6 bases, with 14 bases left between them. The CDR3, as DNA: TGTGCCAGCAGGGAAGGGGCAGGTGATGAAAAACTGTTTTTT. It specifies CASREGAGDEKLFF.

The V and J genes are TRBV4-3 and TRBJ2-1; 10 bases map to TRBD1. The J call may be in error: the DNA end matches TRBJ2-7 better. From germline, CDR1 is LGHNA and CDR2 YSLEER. The CDR3 length is 15 residues. The CDR3 coding sequence is TGCGCCAGCAGCCCCGGGACAGGGGATAACTACGAGCAGTACTTC. It encodes CASSPGTGDNYEQYF.

In its sample, this clonotype was seen once. The chain joins TRBV27 to TRBJ2-3; tentatively, D is TRBD1 (6 bases). V dropped 10 bases and J dropped 0 bases, with 14 bases sitting between them. This CDR3 region has 14 residues. Germline V gives CDR1 MNHEY, CDR2 SMNVEV (reference sequence). CDR3 in DNA: TGTGCCACGGATTCAGGGGATAGCACAGATACGCAGTATTTT. It yields the protein CATDSGDSTDTQYF.

V is TRBV9 and J is TRBJ1-3; possibly TRBD1 for D (5 bases). This CDR3 has 15 residues. Germline V lookup: CDR1 SGDLS, CDR2 YYNGEE. V gave up 3 bases and J gave up 4 bases, with 14 bases separating them. CDR3 coding DNA: TGTGCCAGCAGCGACCCGACAGAGGCCGGAAACACCATATATTTT. Its protein product is CASSDPTEAGNTIYF.

This clonotype was recorded many times. The chain has TRBV9 and TRBJ2-7, with TRBD1 matching 10 bases. Germline V gives CDR1 SGDLS, CDR2 YYNGEE. J was trimmed by 3 bases and V by 5 bases; bases with no gene match: 2. The CDR3 runs 13 residues. DNA for the CDR3: TGTGCCAGCAGTGGGGACAGGGGCTACGAGCAGTACTTC. Its translation is CASSGDRGYEQYF.